This T cell receptor (beta chain) was retrieved from a study of T cell responses to AZD1222 COVID-19 vaccine. The study's findings and limits: Variant regions that are unmutated are reportedly the target of nearly half of spike-specific TCRs.

Sequenced by immunoSEQ multiplex PCR; TCRdb stores in-frame clones only, minus some. This sample carries about 120,000 clones, over 75% of them seen once, and the ten largest clones take 7.5%. Trimming shortened V by 0 bases and J by 5 bases, and 15 bases separated the two germline ends. Germline CDR1 is SGHRS and CDR2 is YFSETQ. The CDR3 is 16 residues long. Concerning this clone itself: The antigen is unknown.

Sample: peripheral blood, taken on day 0 of AZD1222 vaccination. This chain uses TRBV5-1 with TRBJ2-1; D not certain. The sequence was collected from an adult in good health. The CDR3 here is CASSLAVVPAHNEQFF. The DNA of the CDR3 is TGCGCCAGCAGCTTGGCCGTGGTTCCCGCGCACAATGAGCAGTTCTTC.